This TCR beta chain was recorded in a study of cytomegalovirus exposure and HLA in healthy donors. Looking at the study overall: Approximately 190 million T cells yielded approximately 100 million unique TCR beta sequences, as an earlier analysis found. Of all 400 or so donors who were genotyped, about 80% belonged to the Caucasian-associated ancestry cluster. Notes on the study in general: Excluded: some indistinguishable V segments such as TRBV6-2 and TRBV6-3. The availability of immune exposure information extended only to CMV serostatus.

The PCR used 60 Vbeta and 13 Jbeta primers. Assay: immunoSEQ multiplex PCR; the TCRdb copy retains only in-frame clones and omits some. The sample includes hundreds of thousands of clones, roughly 85% of them seen just once. V was trimmed by 1 base and J by 1 base, leaving 9 bases between them. This CDR3 spans 14 amino acids. The germline V gene encodes CDR1 SGHDT and CDR2 YYEEEE. Comments on this clone: No antigen is known for it.

Material: PBMCs. This sequence originates from a male donor in good health and CMV-seronegative. This chain uses TRBV5-6 with TRBJ2-7; a weak D match, TRBD2 (6 bases). The CDR3 protein is CASSLYAGSYEQYF. In nucleotides, the CDR3 is TGTGCCAGCAGCTTGTATGCGGGATCCTACGAGCAGTACTTC.